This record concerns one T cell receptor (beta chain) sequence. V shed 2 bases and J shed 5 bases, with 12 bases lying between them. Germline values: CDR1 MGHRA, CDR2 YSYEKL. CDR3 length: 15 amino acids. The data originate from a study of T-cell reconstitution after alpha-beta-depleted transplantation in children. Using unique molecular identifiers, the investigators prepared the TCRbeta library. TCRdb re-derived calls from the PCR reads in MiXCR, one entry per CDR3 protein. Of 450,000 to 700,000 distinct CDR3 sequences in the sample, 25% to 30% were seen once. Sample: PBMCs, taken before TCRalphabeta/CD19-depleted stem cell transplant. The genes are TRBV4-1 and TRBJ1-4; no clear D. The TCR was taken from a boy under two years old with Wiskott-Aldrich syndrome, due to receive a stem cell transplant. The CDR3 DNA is TGCGCCAGCAGCCAACAAGGGCGCAGAAATGAAAAACTGTTTTTT. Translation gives CASSQQGRRNEKLFF.